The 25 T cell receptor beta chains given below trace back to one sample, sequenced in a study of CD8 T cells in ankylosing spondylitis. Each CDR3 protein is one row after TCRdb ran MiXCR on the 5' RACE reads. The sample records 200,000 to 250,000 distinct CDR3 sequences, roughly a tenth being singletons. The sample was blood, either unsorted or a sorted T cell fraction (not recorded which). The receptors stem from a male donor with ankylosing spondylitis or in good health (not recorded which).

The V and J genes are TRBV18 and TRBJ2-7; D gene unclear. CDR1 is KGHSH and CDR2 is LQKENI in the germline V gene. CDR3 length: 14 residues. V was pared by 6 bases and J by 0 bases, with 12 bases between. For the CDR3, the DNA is TGTGCCAGCTCGAAGGGTGACACCTCCTACGAGCAGTACTTC. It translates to CASSKGDTSYEQYF.

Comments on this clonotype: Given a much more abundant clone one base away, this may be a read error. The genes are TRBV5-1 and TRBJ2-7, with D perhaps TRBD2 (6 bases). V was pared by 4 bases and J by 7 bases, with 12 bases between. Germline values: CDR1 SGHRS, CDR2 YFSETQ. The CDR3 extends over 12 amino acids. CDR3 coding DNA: TGCGCCAGCAGCCCGGACTACGATGAGCAGTACTTC. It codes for CASSPDYDEQYF. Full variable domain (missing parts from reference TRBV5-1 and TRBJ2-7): KAGVTQTPRYLIKTRGQQVTLSCSPISGHRSVSWYQQTPGQGLQFLFEYFSETQRNKGNFPGRFSGRQFSNSRSEMNVSTLELGDSALYLCASSPDYDEQYFGPGTRLTVT.

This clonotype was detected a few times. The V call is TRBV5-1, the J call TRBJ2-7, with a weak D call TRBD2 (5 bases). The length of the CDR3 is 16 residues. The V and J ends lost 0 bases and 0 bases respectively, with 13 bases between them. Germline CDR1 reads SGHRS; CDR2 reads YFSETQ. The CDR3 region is CASSLAQEAASYEQYF. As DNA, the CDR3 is TGCGCCAGCAGCTTGGCCCAGGAGGCCGCCTCCTACGAGCAGTACTTC.

The CDR3 spells CASSPTGPDSPLHF. The CDR3 nucleotides are TGTGCCAGCAGCCCGACAGGGCCGGATTCACCCCTCCACTTT. The V and J genes are TRBV12-3 or TRBV12-4 and TRBJ1-6; the match to TRBD1 covers 7 bases. The CDR3 is made up of 14 amino acids. V gave up 6 bases and J gave up 8 bases; unmatched junction bases: 7.

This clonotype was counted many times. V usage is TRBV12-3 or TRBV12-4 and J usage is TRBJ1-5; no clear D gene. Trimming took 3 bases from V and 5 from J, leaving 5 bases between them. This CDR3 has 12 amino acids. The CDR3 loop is CASSFDDQPQHF. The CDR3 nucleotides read TGTGCCAGCAGTTTCGACGATCAGCCCCAGCATTTT.

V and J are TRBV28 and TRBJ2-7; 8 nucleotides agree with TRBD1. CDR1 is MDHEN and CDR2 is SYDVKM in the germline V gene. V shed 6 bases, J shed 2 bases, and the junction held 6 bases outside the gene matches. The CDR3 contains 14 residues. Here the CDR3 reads CASRTGDGAYEQYF. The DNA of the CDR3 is TGTGCCAGCAGGACAGGGGATGGAGCCTACGAGCAGTACTTC. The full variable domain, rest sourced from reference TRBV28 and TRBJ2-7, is DVKVTQSSRYLVKRTGEKVFLECVQDMDHENMFWYRQDPGLGLRLIYFSYDVKMKEKGDIPEGYSVSREKKERFSLILESASTNQTSMYLCASRTGDGAYEQYFGPGTRLTVT.

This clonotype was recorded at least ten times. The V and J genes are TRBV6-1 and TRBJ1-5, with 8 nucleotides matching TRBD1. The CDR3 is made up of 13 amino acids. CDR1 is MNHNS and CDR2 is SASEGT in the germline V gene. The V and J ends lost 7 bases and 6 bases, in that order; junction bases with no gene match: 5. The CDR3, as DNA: TGTGCCAGCAACCAGGGGGCCGGTCAGCCCCAGCATTTT. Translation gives CASNQGAGQPQHF.

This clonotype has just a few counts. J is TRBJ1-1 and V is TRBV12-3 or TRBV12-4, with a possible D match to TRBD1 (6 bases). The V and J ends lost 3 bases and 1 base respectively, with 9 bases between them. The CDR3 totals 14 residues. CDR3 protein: CASSFNRENTEAFF. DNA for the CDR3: TGTGCCAGCAGTTTTAACAGGGAGAACACTGAAGCTTTCTTT.

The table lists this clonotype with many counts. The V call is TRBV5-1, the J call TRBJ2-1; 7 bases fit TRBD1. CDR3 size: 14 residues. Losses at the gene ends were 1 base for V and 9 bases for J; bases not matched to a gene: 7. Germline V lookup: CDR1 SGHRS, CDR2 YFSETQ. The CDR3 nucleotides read TGCGCCAGCAGCTTGAGGCAGGGGGAAGGTGAGCAGTTCTTC. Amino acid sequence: CASSLRQGEGEQFF.

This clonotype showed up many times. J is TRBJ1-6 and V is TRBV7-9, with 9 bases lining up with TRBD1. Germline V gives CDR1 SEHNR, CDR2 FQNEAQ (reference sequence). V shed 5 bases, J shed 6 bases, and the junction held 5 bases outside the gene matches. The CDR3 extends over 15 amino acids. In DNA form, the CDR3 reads TGTGCCAGCAGCGTCACAGGGGGCGGTAATTCACCCCTCCACTTT. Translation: CASSVTGGGNSPLHF.

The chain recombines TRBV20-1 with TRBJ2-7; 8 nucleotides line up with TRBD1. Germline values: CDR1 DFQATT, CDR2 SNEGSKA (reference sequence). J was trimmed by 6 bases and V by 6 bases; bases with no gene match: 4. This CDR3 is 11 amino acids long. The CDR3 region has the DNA TGCAGTGCGGTACAGGGGGTCGAGCAGTACTTC. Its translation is CSAVQGVEQYF.

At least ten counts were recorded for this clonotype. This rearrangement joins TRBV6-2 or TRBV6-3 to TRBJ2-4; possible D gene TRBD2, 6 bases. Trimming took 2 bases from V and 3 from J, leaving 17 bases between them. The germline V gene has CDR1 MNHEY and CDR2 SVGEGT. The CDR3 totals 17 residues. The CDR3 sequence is CASSYDLSGGDKNIQYF. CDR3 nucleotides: TGTGCCAGCAGTTACGACCTCTCCGGGGGTGACAAAAACATTCAGTACTTC.

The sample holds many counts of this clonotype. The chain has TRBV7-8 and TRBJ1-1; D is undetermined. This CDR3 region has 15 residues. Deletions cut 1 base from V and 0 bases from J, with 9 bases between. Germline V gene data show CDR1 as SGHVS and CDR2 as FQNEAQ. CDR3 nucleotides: TGTGCCAGCAGCTTAGAGGTGGGCATGAACACTGAAGCTTTCTTT. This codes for CASSLEVGMNTEAFF. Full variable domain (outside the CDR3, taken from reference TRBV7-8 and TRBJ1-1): GAGVSQSPRYKVAKRGQDVALRCDPISGHVSLFWYQQALGQGPEFLTYFQNEAQLDKSGLPSDRFFAERPEGSVSTLKIQRTQQEDSAVYLCASSLEVGMNTEAFFGQGTRLTVV.

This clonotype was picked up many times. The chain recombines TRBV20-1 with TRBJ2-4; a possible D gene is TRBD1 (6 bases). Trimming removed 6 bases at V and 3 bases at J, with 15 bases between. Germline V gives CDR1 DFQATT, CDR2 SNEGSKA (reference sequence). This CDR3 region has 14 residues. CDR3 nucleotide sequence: TGCAGTGCCCCGGTTACAGGGAGCAAAAACATTCAGTACTTC. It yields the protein CSAPVTGSKNIQYF.

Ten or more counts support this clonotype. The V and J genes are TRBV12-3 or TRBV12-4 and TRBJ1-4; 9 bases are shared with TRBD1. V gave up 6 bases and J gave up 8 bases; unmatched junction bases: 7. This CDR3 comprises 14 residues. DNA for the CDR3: TGTGCCAGCAGCTCTACAGGGGGCCTCGAAAAACTGTTTTTT. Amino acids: CASSSTGGLEKLFF.

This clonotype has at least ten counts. The CDR3 reads CASSRPQGLYNEQFF. CDR3 nucleotides: TGTGCCAGCAGCCGCCCGCAGGGCCTATACAATGAGCAGTTCTTC. The rearrangement joins TRBV28 to TRBJ2-1; D perhaps matches TRBD1 (5 bases). From germline, CDR1 is MDHEN and CDR2 SYDVKM. CDR3 length: 15 residues. V was shortened by 6 bases and J by 4 bases, with 16 bases between the two germline ends.

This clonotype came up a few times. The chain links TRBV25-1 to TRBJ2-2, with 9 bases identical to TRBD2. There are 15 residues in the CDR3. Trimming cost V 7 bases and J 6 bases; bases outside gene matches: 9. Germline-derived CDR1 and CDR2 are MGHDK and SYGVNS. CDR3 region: CASTLAGEGSGELFF. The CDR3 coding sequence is TGTGCCAGCACCTTAGCGGGGGAGGGTTCCGGGGAGCTGTTTTTT.

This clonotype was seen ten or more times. The CDR3 DNA reads as TGCGCCAGCAGCTTGGAGGGTAACTGGGCAAACACTGAAGCTTTCTTT. Residues: CASSLEGNWANTEAFF. The rearrangement uses TRBV5-1 and TRBJ1-1; D is undetermined. The CDR3 contains 16 residues. CDR1 and CDR2 (germline): SGHRS, YFSETQ. With 0 bases removed from V and 2 bases from J, the gap between germline ends came to 14 bases.

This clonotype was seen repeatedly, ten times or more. CDR3 sequence: CASSPRADSPLHF. CDR3 sequence (DNA): TGTGCCAGCTCACCACGGGCGGATTCACCCCTCCACTTT. The chain is built from TRBV18 and TRBJ1-6; D remains ambiguous. The germline V and J ends were trimmed by 1 base and 8 bases, with 6 bases remaining between them. From germline, CDR1 is KGHSH and CDR2 LQKENI. CDR3 size: 13 residues. The variable domain in full, completed from reference TRBV18 and TRBJ1-6, reads NAGVMQNPRHLVRRRGQEARLRCSPMKGHSHVYWYRQLPEEGLKFMVYLQKENIIDESGMPKERFSAEFPKEGPSILRIQQVVRGDSAAYFCASSPRADSPLHFGNGTRLTVT.

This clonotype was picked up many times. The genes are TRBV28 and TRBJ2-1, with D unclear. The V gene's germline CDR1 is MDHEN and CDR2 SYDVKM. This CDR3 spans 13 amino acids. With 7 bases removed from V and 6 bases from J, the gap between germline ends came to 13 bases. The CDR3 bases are TGTGCCAGCAACGTAGTAGCCCGCAATGAGCAGTTCTTC. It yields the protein CASNVVARNEQFF. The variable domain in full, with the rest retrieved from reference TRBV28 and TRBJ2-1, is DVKVTQSSRYLVKRTGEKVFLECVQDMDHENMFWYRQDPGLGLRLIYFSYDVKMKEKGDIPEGYSVSREKKERFSLILESASTNQTSMYLCASNVVARNEQFFGPGTRLTVL.

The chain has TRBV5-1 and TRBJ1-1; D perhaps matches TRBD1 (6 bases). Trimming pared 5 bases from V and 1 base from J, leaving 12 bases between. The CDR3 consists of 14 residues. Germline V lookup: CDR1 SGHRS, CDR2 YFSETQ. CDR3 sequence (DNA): TGCGCCAGCAGTACTGGGGGCCCGAACACTGAAGCTTTCTTT. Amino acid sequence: CASSTGGPNTEAFF.

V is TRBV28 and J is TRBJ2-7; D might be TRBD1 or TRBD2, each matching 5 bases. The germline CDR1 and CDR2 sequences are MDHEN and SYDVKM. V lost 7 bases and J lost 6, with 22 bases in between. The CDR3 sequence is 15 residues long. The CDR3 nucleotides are TGTGCCAGCACCATCCGCCAGGGAGCATCCAGCGAGCAGTACTTC. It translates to CASTIRQGASSEQYF.

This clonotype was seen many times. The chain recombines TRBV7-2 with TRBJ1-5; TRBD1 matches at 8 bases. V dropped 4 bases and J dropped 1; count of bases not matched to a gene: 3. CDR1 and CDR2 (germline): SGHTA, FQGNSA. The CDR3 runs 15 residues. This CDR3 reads CASSSGGASNQPQHF. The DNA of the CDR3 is TGTGCCAGCAGCTCAGGGGGCGCAAGCAATCAGCCCCAGCATTTT.

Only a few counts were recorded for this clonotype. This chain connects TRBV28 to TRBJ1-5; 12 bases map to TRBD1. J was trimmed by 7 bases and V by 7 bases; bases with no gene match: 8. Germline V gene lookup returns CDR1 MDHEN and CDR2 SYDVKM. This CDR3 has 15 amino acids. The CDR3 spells CASNPGQGAVQPQHF. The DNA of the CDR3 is TGTGCCAGCAATCCGGGACAGGGGGCCGTGCAGCCCCAGCATTTT.

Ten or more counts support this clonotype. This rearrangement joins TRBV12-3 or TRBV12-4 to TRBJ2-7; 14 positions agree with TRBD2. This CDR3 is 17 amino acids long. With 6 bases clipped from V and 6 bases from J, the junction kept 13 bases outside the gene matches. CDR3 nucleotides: TGTGCCAGCAGCCAAGGGACTAGCGGGGGTTTCCACCTCGAGCAGTACTTC. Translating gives CASSQGTSGGFHLEQYF.